This T cell receptor (beta chain) was identified during a study of T cell responses to AZD1222 COVID-19 vaccine. With respect to this clone: What it binds is not known.

Per germline, CDR1 MDHEN and CDR2 SYDVKM. The ends lost 6 bases at V and 0 bases at J; junction bases unmatched: 7. The CDR3 is 15 amino acids. The data were produced by immunoSEQ multiplex PCR, yet TCRdb's version contains in-frame clones alone and is incomplete. The data show tens of thousands of clones, approximately 86% seen once. Broader study findings: Repertoire collection took place solely once the T cell response had peaked.

Sample: peripheral blood, taken on day 0 of AZD1222 vaccination. This clonotype originated in an adult in good health. The chain uses TRBV28 and TRBJ1-2; 7 nucleotides agree with TRBD1. The CDR3 spells CASSPGGGANYGYTF. The CDR3 bases are TGTGCCAGCAGCCCGGGAGGGGGCGCTAACTATGGCTACACCTTC.